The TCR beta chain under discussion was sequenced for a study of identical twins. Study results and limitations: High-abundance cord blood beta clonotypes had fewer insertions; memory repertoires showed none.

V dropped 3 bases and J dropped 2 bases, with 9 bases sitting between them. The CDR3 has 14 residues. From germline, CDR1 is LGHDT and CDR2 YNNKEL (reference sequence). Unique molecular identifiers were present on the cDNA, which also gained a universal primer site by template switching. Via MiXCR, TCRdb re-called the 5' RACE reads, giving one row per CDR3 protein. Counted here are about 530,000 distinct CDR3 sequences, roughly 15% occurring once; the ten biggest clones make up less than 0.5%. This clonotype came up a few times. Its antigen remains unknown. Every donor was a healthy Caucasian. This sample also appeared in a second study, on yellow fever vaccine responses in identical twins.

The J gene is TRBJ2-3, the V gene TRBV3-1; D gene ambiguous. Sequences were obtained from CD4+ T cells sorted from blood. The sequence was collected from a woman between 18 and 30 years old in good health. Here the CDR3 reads CASSHPPITDTQYF. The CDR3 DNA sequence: TGTGCCAGCAGCCACCCGCCAATCACAGATACGCAGTATTTT.